The T cell receptor (beta chain) under discussion was sequenced for a study of patients and donors after allogeneic stem cell transplantation. With 0 bases clipped from V and 6 bases from J, the junction kept 7 bases outside the gene matches. The CDR3 runs to 16 residues. CDR1 is DFQATT and CDR2 is SNEGSKA in the germline V gene (reference sequence). This clonotype appeared a few times. Using its own MiXCR run on the RT-PCR reads, TCRdb lists one record per CDR3 protein. This sample has 920,000 or so distinct CDR3 sequences, with roughly 18% found just once. The sequence came from a human donor who was either an allogeneic HSCT recipient or a stem cell or donor lymphocyte infusion donor (not recorded which). It is not recorded whose cells these are; they may come from a transplant donor. The chain employs TRBV20-1 and TRBJ2-2; 10 bases agree with TRBD2. Specimen: blood, either unsorted or a sorted T cell fraction (not recorded which). The CDR3 loop is CSARDRLAGESGELFF. The DNA for the CDR3 is TGCAGTGCTAGAGATCGCCTAGCGGGGGAGTCCGGGGAGCTGTTTTTT.